This T cell receptor (beta chain) stems from a study of T cells in Graves' hyperthyroidism and ophthalmopathy. Study results and limitations: Within blood appeared most thyroid clonotypes that had expanded above 0.001.

Regions amplified from RNA transcripts were the TCR beta CDR3 regions. Using the HTBI primer set, a first-round RT-PCR was run on the TCR CDR3. TCRdb re-called the multiplex PCR reads through MiXCR, storing one row per CDR3 protein. The table records roughly 700,000 distinct CDR3 sequences, roughly 17% of them present only once. Clinical symptoms, serum thyroxine and TRAb, thyroid ultrasound and orbital computed tomography were used for the diagnoses. There are many counts of this clonotype. The antigen is unknown. CDR1 SGDLS and CDR2 YYNGEE come from the germline V gene. Trimming took 0 bases from V and 3 from J, leaving 11 bases between them. The CDR3 has 15 residues.

What was sequenced was blood. The receptor was isolated from a man aged 50 to 59 with Graves' hyperthyroidism. The chain is built from TRBV9 and TRBJ2-3; no definite D call. In nucleotides, the CDR3 is TGTGCCAGCAGCGTAGACGGCTACATTACAGATACGCAGTATTTT. It specifies CASSVDGYITDTQYF.